These T cell receptor beta chains were read from a single sample in a study of T cells in Graves' hyperthyroidism and ophthalmopathy. TCRdb reprocessed the multiplex PCR reads with MiXCR, giving one entry per CDR3 protein. This sample has 540,000 or so distinct CDR3 sequences, with approximately 14% found just once. The sequencing sample was made of blood. The receptors originated from a woman in her twenties or thirties with Graves' hyperthyroidism. Each CDR3 is given with its conserved first and last residue. The D gene is left open where the match is weak. Not all rows give a size; the values are once, few, many and, for expanded clones, a class.

J: TRBJ1-1; D: -; V: TRBV5-1; size: many; CDR3: CAIGGVFF; DNA: TGCGCCATCGGGGGTGTTTTCTTT
J: TRBJ2-7; D: -; V: TRBV20-1; size: few; CDR3: CSARDIRDKNYEQYF; DNA: TGCAGTGCTAGAGATATCCGGGATAAAAACTACGAGCAGTACTTC
J: TRBJ2-1; D: -; V: TRBV20-1; size: few; CDR3: CSARDSGYPTYNEQFF; DNA: TGCAGTGCTAGAGATTCCGGGTACCCTACCTACAATGAGCAGTTCTTC
J: TRBJ2-6; D: -; V: TRBV7-9; size: -; CDR3: CASSLGGRSSGANVLTF; DNA: TGTGCCAGCAGCTTAGGGGGACGGAGCTCTGGGGCCAACGTCCTGACTTTC
J: TRBJ2-5; D: -; V: TRBV12-3/TRBV12-4; size: many; CDR3: CASTKWGGETQYF; DNA: TGTGCCAGCACCAAATGGGGTGGAGAGACCCAGTACTTC
J: TRBJ1-6; D: TRBD1; V: TRBV5-1; size: -; CDR3: CASSWAGTGVESPLHF; DNA: TGCGCCAGCAGCTGGGCTGGGACAGGGGTGGAATCACCCCTCCACTTT
J: TRBJ1-1; D: -; V: TRBV11-2; size: many; CDR3: CASSLGATEAFF; DNA: TGTGCCAGCAGCTTAGGGGCGACAGAAGCTTTCTTT
J: TRBJ2-7; D: TRBD2; V: TRBV20-1; size: many; CDR3: CGLRKGLEVYEQYF; DNA: TGCGGCCTGAGGAAGGGACTAGAAGTCTACGAGCAGTACTTC
J: TRBJ2-5; D: -; V: TRBV7-2; size: many; CDR3: CASSPGAQETQYF; DNA: TGTGCCAGCAGCCCTGGGGCCCAAGAGACCCAGTACTTC
J: TRBJ1-6; D: -; V: TRBV7-2; size: -; CDR3: CASSHRDGNNSPLHF; DNA: TGTGCCAGCAGCCACCGGGACGGAAATAATTCACCCCTCCACTTT
J: TRBJ2-1; D: -; V: TRBV10-3; size: -; CDR3: CAIRDSNEQFF; DNA: TGTGCCATCAGGGACAGCAATGAGCAGTTCTTC
J: TRBJ2-2; D: -; V: TRBV20-1; size: -; CDR3: CSATRGQFGGELFF; DNA: TGCAGTGCTACTAGAGGCCAGTTTGGCGGGGAGCTGTTTTTT
J: TRBJ2-1; D: -; V: TRBV7-3; size: -; CDR3: CASSRDSASSYNEQFF; DNA: TGTGCCAGCAGCCGCGACAGCGCGAGCTCCTACAATGAGCAGTTCTTC
J: TRBJ1-2; D: TRBD1; V: TRBV30; size: many; CDR3: CAWVDRARGGYTF; DNA: TGTGCCTGGGTCGACAGGGCGCGGGGTGGCTACACCTTC
J: TRBJ1-2; D: -; V: TRBV6-2/TRBV6-3; size: -; CDR3: CASTQAPGGSSGYTF; DNA: TGTGCCAGCACGCAGGCGCCGGGGGGCTCAAGTGGCTACACCTTC
J: TRBJ2-3; D: -; V: TRBV5-1; size: many; CDR3: CASSLDYQDTQYF; DNA: TGCGCCAGCAGCTTGGACTACCAGGATACGCAGTATTTT
J: TRBJ1-1; D: -; V: TRBV3-1; size: many; CDR3: CASSQDLASLQIHTEAFF; DNA: TGTGCCAGCAGCCAAGATCTAGCGTCCCTACAGATCCACACTGAAGCTTTCTTT
J: TRBJ1-5; D: -; V: TRBV7-2; size: few; CDR3: CASSSVRGSGQHF; DNA: TGTGCCAGCAGCTCAGTTCGCGGTTCGGGCCAGCATTTT
J: TRBJ2-6; D: TRBD1; V: TRBV5-1; size: -; CDR3: CASSLAWDREPSGANVLTF; DNA: TGCGCCAGCAGCTTGGCCTGGGACAGGGAGCCCTCTGGGGCCAACGTCCTGACTTTC
J: TRBJ2-1; D: TRBD2; V: TRBV7-7; size: -; CDR3: CASSLSSGGFHEQFF; DNA: TGTGCTAGCAGCTTAAGCAGCGGGGGTTTTCATGAGCAGTTCTTC
J: TRBJ2-2; D: -; V: TRBV7-8; size: many; CDR3: CASSFSSGELFF; DNA: TGTGCCAGCAGCTTTTCATCCGGGGAGCTGTTTTTT
J: TRBJ2-2; D: TRBD2; V: TRBV15; size: many; CDR3: CATSNEREPGELFF; DNA: TGTGCCACCAGCAATGAGCGGGAGCCCGGGGAGCTGTTTTTT
J: TRBJ1-4; D: -; V: TRBV3-1; size: -; CDR3: CASSQDKGRLREKLFF; DNA: TGTGCCAGCAGCCAAGATAAGGGCCGGCTTCGGGAAAAACTGTTTTTT
J: TRBJ2-3; D: TRBD2; V: TRBV2; size: many; CDR3: CASTPPGLAGRDTQYF; DNA: TGTGCCAGCACCCCCCCCGGGCTAGCGGGGAGGGATACGCAGTATTTT
J: TRBJ1-4; D: -; V: TRBV14; size: -; CDR3: CASSPKSATNEKLFF; DNA: TGTGCCAGCAGCCCAAAATCGGCAACTAATGAAAAACTGTTTTTT
J: TRBJ1-1; D: -; V: TRBV5-1; size: many; CDR3: CASSLELGEAFF; DNA: TGCGCCAGCAGCTTGGAGCTGGGAGAAGCTTTCTTT
J: TRBJ1-2; D: -; V: TRBV12-3/TRBV12-4; size: many; CDR3: CASRRTAVGGGYTF; DNA: TGTGCCAGCAGGAGGACAGCCGTTGGCGGGGGCTACACCTTC
J: TRBJ2-7; D: -; V: TRBV20-1; size: many; CDR3: CSARDQGYEQYF; DNA: TGCAGTGCTAGAGATCAGGGGTACGAGCAGTACTTC
J: TRBJ1-2; D: -; V: TRBV10-3; size: few; CDR3: CASSDGAYGYTF; DNA: TGTGCCAGCTCAGACGGAGCCTATGGCTACACCTTC
J: TRBJ1-1; D: TRBD1; V: TRBV7-9; size: -; CDR3: CASSLGDRGLTEAFF; DNA: TGTGCCAGCAGCTTAGGCGACAGGGGGCTAACTGAAGCTTTCTTT
J: TRBJ1-6; D: TRBD1; V: TRBV28; size: many; CDR3: CASSLSQARGHSPLHF; DNA: TGTGCCAGCAGTTTATCCCAGGCCAGGGGGCATTCACCCCTCCACTTT
J: TRBJ2-1; D: TRBD1; V: TRBV7-2; size: many; CDR3: CASSLAWQGANEQFF; DNA: TGTGCCAGCAGCTTGGCATGGCAGGGGGCGAATGAGCAGTTCTTC
J: TRBJ2-7; D: -; V: TRBV7-3; size: many; CDR3: CASSLAYAYEQYF; DNA: TGTGCCAGCAGCTTGGCTTACGCCTACGAGCAGTACTTC
J: TRBJ2-7; D: -; V: TRBV6-6; size: few; CDR3: CASSYLREGEQYF; DNA: TGTGCCAGCAGTTATTTGCGGGAAGGCGAGCAGTACTTC
J: TRBJ1-5; D: TRBD1; V: TRBV2; size: -; CDR3: CAGSPSRGLNQPQHF; DNA: TGTGCCGGCAGTCCTAGCAGGGGGTTAAATCAGCCCCAGCATTTT
J: TRBJ1-1; D: TRBD1; V: TRBV12-3/TRBV12-4; size: many; CDR3: CASSKGQGNTEAFF; DNA: TGTGCCAGCAGTAAGGGACAGGGGAACACTGAAGCTTTCTTT
J: TRBJ2-7; D: -; V: TRBV28; size: -; CDR3: CASSYSTGSSYEQYF; DNA: TGTGCCAGCAGCTATTCGACAGGCAGCTCCTACGAGCAGTACTTC
J: TRBJ2-4; D: -; V: TRBV20-1; size: few; CDR3: CSAREESKVENIQYF; DNA: TGCAGTGCTAGAGAAGAATCCAAGGTCGAAAACATTCAGTACTTC
J: TRBJ2-5; D: -; V: TRBV3-1; size: many; CDR3: CASSQVRSKQETQYF; DNA: TGTGCCAGCAGCCAAGTCCGGTCTAAACAAGAGACCCAGTACTTC
J: TRBJ2-1; D: TRBD2; V: TRBV7-9; size: many; CDR3: CASSILSTSSDEQFF; DNA: TGTGCCAGCAGCATACTCTCGACTAGCTCAGATGAGCAGTTCTTC
J: TRBJ2-5; D: TRBD2; V: TRBV28; size: many; CDR3: CASSAVAGGGQETQYF; DNA: TGTGCCAGCAGTGCAGTAGCGGGGGGGGGGCAAGAGACCCAGTACTTC
J: TRBJ2-3; D: TRBD1; V: TRBV18; size: -; CDR3: CASSQTGVLTDTQYF; DNA: TGTGCCAGCTCTCAGACAGGGGTGTTGACAGATACGCAGTATTTT
J: TRBJ1-4; D: -; V: TRBV11-2; size: many; CDR3: CASSGASENEKLFF; DNA: TGTGCCAGCAGCGGGGCCAGTGAGAATGAAAAACTGTTTTTT
J: TRBJ1-6; D: TRBD1; V: TRBV13; size: many; CDR3: CASSLRTGGNSPLHF; DNA: TGTGCCAGCAGCTTAAGGACAGGGGGCAATTCACCCCTCCACTTT
J: TRBJ1-2; D: TRBD1; V: TRBV7-9; size: many; CDR3: CASSSGTVAYGYTF; DNA: TGTGCCAGCAGCTCCGGGACAGTAGCTTATGGCTACACCTTC
J: TRBJ2-7; D: TRBD2; V: TRBV27; size: few; CDR3: CASTKGLGYEQYF; DNA: TGTGCCAGCACCAAGGGACTAGGCTACGAGCAGTACTTC
J: TRBJ2-4; D: TRBD2; V: TRBV10-3; size: few; CDR3: CAISESSGRSENIQYF; DNA: TGTGCCATCAGTGAGTCGAGCGGGAGGAGTGAAAACATTCAGTACTTC
J: TRBJ2-7; D: -; V: TRBV4-1; size: -; CDR3: CASSDVGRDPYEQYF; DNA: TGCGCCAGCAGCGACGTGGGACGGGACCCCTACGAGCAGTACTTC
J: TRBJ1-2; D: TRBD1; V: TRBV5-1; size: few; CDR3: CASSLAITGQGTNGYTF; DNA: TGCGCCAGCAGCTTGGCGATTACGGGACAGGGGACGAATGGCTACACCTTC
J: TRBJ2-1; D: TRBD2; V: TRBV7-9; size: few; CDR3: CASSSSGTSGAPSYNEQFF; DNA: TGTGCCAGCAGCTCCTCCGGGACTAGCGGAGCCCCTTCCTACAATGAGCAGTTCTTC
J: TRBJ2-1; D: TRBD1; V: TRBV10-3; size: few; CDR3: CAIEGDRGTEQFF; DNA: TGTGCCATCGAAGGGGACAGGGGGACTGAGCAGTTCTTC
J: TRBJ2-1; D: TRBD2; V: TRBV20-1; size: many; CDR3: CSARGLDSANEQFF; DNA: TGCAGTGCTAGGGGACTAGATTCTGCGAATGAGCAGTTCTTC
J: TRBJ2-5; D: -; V: TRBV7-8; size: -; CDR3: CASSLGSRIQETQYF; DNA: TGTGCCAGCAGCTTAGGTTCCAGAATTCAAGAGACCCAGTACTTC